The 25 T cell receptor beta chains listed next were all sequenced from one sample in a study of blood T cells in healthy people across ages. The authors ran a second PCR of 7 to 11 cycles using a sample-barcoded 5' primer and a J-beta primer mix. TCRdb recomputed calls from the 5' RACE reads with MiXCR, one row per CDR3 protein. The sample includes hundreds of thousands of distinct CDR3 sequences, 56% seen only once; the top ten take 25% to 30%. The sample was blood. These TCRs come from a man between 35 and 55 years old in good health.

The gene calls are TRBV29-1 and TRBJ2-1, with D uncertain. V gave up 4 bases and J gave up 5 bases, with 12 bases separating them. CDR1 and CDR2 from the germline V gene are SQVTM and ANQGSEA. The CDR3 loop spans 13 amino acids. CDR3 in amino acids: CSVAINTHNEQFF. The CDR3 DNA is TGCAGCGTTGCGATTAACACTCACAATGAGCAGTTCTTC.

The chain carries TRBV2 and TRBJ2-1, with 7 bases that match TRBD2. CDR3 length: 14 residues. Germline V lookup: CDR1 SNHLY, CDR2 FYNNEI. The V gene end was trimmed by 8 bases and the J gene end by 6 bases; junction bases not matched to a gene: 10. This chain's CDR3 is CASVEEGRGNEQFF. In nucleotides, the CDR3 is TGTGCCAGCGTCGAGGAAGGGAGGGGCAATGAGCAGTTCTTC. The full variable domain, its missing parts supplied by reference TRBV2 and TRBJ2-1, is EPEVTQTPSHQVTQMGQEVILRCVPISNHLYFYWYRQILGQKVEFLVSFYNNEISEKSEIFDDQFSVERPDGSNFTLKIRSTKLEDSAMYFCASVEEGRGNEQFFGPGTRLTVL.

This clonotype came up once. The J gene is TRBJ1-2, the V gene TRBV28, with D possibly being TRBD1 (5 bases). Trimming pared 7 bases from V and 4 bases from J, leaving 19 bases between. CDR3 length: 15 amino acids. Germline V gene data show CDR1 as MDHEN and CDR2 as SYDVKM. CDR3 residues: CASIPGGLRSYGYTF. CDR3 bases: TGTGCCAGCATCCCTGGGGGGTTAAGAAGCTATGGCTACACCTTC.

The CDR3 bases are TGCAGGGGTACTAGCGGGTTTTACAATGAGCAGTTCTTC. Amino acids: CRGTSGFYNEQFF. V gene TRBV20-1 combines with J gene TRBJ2-1; TRBD2 agrees at 9 bases. The CDR3 is 13 amino acids. CDR1 and CDR2 from the germline V gene are DFQATT and SNEGSKA (reference sequence).

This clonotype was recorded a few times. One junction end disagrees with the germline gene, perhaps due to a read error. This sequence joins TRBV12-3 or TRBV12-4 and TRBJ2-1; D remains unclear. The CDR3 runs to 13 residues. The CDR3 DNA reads TGCGCCAGCAGCTTGGCTGGGCTCAATGAGCAGTTCTTC. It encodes CASSLAGLNEQFF.

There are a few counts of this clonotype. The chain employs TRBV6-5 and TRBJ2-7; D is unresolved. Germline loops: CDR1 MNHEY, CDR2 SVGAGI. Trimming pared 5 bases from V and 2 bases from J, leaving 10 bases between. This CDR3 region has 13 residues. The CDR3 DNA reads TGTGCCAGCAGTACGCCTGGTACCTACGAGCAGTACTTC. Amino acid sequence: CASSTPGTYEQYF.

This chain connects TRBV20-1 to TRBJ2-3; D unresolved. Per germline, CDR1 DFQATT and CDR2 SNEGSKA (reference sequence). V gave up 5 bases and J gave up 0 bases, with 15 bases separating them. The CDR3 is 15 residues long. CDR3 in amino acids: CSARPLHGSTDTQYF. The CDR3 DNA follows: TGCAGTGCTCGCCCCCTTCATGGGAGCACAGATACGCAGTATTTT.

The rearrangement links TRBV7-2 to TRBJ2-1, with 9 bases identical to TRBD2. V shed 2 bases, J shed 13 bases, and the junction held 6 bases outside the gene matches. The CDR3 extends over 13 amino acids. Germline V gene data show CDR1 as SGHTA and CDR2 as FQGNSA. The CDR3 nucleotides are TGTGCCAGCAGCTTATTATCAGCGGGAGGTCAGTTCTTC. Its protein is CASSLLSAGGQFF.

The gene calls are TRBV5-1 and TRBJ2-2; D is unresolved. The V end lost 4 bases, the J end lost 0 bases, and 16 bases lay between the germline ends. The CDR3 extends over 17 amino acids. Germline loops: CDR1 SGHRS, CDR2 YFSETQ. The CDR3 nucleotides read TGCGCCAGCAGCCAAGGATGGAATCTCGCGAACACCGGGGAGCTGTTTTTT. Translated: CASSQGWNLANTGELFF.

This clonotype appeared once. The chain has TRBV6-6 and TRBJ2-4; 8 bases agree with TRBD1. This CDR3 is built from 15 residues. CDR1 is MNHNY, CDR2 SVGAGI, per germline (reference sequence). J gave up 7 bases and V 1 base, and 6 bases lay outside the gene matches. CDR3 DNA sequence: TGTGCCAGCAGTTACTTGGGGCAGGGGGCGAACATTCAGTACTTC. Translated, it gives CASSYLGQGANIQYF.

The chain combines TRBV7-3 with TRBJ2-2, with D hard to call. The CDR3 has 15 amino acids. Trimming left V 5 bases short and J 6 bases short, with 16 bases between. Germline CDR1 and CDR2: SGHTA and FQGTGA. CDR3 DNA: TGTGCCAGCAGCCAAGAACCCACCGTCGCCGGGGAGCTGTTTTTT. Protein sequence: CASSQEPTVAGELFF.

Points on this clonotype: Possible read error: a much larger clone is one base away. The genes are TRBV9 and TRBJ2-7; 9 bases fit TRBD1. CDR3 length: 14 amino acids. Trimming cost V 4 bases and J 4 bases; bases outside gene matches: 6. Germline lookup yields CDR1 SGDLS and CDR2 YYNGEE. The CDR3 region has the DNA TGTGCCAGCAGCCCCCGGGACAGGGAGTACGAGCAGTACTTC. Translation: CASSPRDREYEQYF.

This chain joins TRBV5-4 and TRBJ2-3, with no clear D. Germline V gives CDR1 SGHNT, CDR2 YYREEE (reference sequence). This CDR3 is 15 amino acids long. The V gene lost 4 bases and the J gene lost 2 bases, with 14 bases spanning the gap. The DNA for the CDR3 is TGTGCCAGCAGCCCCGGTGGGCGGATCACAGATACGCAGTATTTT. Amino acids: CASSPGGRITDTQYF. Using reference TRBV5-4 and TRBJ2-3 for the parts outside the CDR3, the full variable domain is ETGVTQSPTHLIKTRGQQVTLRCSSQSGHNTVSWYQQALGQGPQFIFQYYREEENGRGNFPPRFSGLQFPNYSSELNVNALELDDSALYLCASSPGGRITDTQYFGPGTRLTVL.

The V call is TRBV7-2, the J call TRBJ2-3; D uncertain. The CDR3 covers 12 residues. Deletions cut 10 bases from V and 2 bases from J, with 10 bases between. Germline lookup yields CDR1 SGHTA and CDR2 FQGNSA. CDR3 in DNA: TGTGCCAACCAACAGATCACAGATACGCAGTATTTT. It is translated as CANQQITDTQYF.

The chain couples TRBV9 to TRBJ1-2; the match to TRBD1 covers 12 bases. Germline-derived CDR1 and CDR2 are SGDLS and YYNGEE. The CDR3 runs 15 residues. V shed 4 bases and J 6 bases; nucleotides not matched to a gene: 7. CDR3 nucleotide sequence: TGTGCCAGCAGCCCAGGGGACAGGGGGCTAGATGGCTACACCTTC. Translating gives CASSPGDRGLDGYTF. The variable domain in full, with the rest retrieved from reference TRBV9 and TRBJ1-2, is DSGVTQTPKHLITATGQRVTLRCSPRSGDLSVYWYQQSLDQGLQFLIQYYNGEERAKGNILERFSAQQFPDLHSELNLSSLELGDSALYFCASSPGDRGLDGYTFGSGTRLTVV.

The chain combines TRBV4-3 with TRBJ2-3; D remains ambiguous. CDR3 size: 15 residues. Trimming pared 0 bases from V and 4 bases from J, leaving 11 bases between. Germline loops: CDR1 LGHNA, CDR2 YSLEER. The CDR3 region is CASSQDLQVADTQYF. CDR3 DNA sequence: TGCGCCAGCAGCCAAGATCTGCAGGTCGCAGATACGCAGTATTTT.

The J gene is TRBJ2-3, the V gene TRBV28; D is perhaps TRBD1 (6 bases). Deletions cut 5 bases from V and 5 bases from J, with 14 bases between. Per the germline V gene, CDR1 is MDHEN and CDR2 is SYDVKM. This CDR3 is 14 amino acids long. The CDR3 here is CASSTGLGGDTQYF. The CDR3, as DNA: TGTGCCAGCAGTACGGGGCTAGGGGGAGATACGCAGTATTTT.

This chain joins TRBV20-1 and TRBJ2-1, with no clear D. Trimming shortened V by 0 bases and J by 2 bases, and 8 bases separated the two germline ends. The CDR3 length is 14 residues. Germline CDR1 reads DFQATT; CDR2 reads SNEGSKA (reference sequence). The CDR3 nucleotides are TGCAGTGCTAGAGAGGTCAGCCCCTACAATGAGCAGTTCTTC. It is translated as CSAREVSPYNEQFF.

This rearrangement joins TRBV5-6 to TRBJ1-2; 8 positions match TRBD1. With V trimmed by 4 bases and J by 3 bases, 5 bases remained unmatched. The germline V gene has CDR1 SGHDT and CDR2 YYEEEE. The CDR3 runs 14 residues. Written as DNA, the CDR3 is TGTGCCAGCAGCCGGGGACAGGAATACTATGGCTACACCTTC. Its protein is CASSRGQEYYGYTF.

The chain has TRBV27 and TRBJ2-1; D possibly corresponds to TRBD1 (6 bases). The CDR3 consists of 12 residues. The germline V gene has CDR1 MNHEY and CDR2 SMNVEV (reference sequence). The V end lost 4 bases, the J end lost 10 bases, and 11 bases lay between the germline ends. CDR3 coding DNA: TGTGCCAGCAGTTCAACAGGGTGGGAGCAGTTCTTC. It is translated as CASSSTGWEQFF.

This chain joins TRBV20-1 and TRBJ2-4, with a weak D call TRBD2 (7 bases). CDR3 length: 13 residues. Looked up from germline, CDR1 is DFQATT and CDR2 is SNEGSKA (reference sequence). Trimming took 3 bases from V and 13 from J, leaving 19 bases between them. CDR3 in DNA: TGCAGTGCTAGTCCAGCGGGGCGGACAGAGCAGTACTTC. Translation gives CSASPAGRTEQYF.

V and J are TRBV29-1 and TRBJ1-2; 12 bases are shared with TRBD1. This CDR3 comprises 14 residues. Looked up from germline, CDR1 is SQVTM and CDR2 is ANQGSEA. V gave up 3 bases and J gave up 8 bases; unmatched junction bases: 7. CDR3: CSVEVGQGAGGYTF. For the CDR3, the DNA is TGCAGCGTTGAGGTGGGACAGGGGGCAGGAGGCTACACCTTC.

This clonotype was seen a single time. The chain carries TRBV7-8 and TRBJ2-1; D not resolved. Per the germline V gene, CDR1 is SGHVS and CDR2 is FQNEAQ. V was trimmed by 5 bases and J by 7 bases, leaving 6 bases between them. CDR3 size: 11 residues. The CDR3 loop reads CASSGLNEQFF. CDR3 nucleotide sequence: TGTGCCAGCAGCGGCCTGAATGAGCAGTTCTTC.

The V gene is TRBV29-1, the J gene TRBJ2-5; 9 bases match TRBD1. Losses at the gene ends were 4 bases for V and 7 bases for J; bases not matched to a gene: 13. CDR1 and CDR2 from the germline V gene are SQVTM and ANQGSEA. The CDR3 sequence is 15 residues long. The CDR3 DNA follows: TGCAGCGTTGTACCCCCGGGACAGGGACCGTGGACCCAGTACTTC. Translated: CSVVPPGQGPWTQYF.

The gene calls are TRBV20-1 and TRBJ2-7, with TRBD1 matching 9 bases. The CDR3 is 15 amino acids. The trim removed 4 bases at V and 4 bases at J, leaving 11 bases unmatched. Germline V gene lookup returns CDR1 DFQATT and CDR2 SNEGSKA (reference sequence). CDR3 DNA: TGCAGTGCTAATAGCCCCGGGACAGGGCTTTACGAGCAGTACTTC. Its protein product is CSANSPGTGLYEQYF.